This TCR beta chain was profiled in a study of cytomegalovirus exposure and HLA in healthy donors. Libraries were prepared by immunoSEQ multiplex PCR; TCRdb keeps only in-frame clonotypes and omits some of them. Here the sample spans some 170,000 clones, 86% being singletons. Study-wide results and caveats: High sensitivity and specificity were reportedly achieved when the classifier diagnosed cytomegalovirus status. Some public TCRs appeared in many individuals, while most sequences were rare. The authors enumerated roughly 180 TCR beta chains as linked to cytomegalovirus.

With respect to this clone: Its specificity is unknown.

The CDR3 length is 17 residues. The germline V gene encodes CDR1 SGHDT and CDR2 YYEEEE. V was cut by 3 bases and J by 0 bases, with 13 bases left in between. This chain links TRBV5-6 with TRBJ1-6, with a weak D call TRBD1 (5 bases). The sequence derives from a woman under 40 in good health and CMV-seronegative. Sequenced material: PBMCs. Written as DNA, the CDR3 is TGTGCCAGCAGCTCCCGGGACCCCAGCTCCTATAATTCACCCCTCCACTTT. It yields the protein CASSSRDPSSYNSPLHF. Full variable domain (outside the CDR3, taken from reference TRBV5-6 and TRBJ1-6): DAGVTQSPTHLIKTRGQQVTLRCSPKSGHDTVSWYQQALGQGPQFIFQYYEEEERQRGNFPDRFSGHQFPNYSSELNVNALLLGDSALYLCASSSRDPSSYNSPLHFGNGTRLTVT.